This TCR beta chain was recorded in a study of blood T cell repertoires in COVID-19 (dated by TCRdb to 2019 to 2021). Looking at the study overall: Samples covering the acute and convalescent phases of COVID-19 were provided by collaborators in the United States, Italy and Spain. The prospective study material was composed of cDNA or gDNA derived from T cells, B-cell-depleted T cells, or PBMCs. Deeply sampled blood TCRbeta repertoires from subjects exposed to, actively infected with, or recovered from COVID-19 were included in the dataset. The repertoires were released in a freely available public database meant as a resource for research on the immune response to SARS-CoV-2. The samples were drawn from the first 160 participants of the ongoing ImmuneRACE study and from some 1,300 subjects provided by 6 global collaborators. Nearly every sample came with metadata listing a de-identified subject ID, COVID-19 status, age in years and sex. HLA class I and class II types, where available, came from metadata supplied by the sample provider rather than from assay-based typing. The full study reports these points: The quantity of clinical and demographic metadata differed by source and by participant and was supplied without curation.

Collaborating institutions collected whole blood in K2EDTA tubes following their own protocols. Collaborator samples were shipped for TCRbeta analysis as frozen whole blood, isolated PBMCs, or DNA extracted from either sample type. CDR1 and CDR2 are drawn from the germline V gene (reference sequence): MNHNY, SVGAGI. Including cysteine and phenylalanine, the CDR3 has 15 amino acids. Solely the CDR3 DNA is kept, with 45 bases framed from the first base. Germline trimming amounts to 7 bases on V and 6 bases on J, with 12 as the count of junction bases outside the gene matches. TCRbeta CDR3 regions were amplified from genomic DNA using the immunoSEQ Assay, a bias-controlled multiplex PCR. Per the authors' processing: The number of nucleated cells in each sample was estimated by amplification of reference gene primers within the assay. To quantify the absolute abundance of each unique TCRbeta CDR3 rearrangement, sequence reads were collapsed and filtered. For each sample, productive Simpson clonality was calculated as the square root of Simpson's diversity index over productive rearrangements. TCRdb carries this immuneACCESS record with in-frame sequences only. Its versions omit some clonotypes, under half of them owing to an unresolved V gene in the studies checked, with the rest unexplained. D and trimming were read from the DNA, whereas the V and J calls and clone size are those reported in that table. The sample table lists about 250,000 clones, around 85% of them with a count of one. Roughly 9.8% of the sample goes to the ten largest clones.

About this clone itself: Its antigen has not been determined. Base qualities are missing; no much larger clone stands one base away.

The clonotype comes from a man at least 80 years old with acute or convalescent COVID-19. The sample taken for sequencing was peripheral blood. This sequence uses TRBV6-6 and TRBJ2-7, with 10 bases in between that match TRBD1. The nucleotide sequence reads TGTGCCAGCACCAATCGCCGGGACAGGGGAATCGAGCAGTACTTC. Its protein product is CASTNRRDRGIEQYF.